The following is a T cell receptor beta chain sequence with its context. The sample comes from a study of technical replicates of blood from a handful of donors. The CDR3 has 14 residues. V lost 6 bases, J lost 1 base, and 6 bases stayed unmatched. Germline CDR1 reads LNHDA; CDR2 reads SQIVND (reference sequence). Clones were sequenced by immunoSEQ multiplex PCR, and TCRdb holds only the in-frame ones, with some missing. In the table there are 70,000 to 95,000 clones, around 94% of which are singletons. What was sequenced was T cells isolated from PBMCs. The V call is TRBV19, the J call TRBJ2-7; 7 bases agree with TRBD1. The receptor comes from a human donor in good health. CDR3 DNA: TGTGCCAGTAGCAGGGGGTTTGGGTCCTACGAGCAGTACTTC. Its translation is CASSRGFGSYEQYF.